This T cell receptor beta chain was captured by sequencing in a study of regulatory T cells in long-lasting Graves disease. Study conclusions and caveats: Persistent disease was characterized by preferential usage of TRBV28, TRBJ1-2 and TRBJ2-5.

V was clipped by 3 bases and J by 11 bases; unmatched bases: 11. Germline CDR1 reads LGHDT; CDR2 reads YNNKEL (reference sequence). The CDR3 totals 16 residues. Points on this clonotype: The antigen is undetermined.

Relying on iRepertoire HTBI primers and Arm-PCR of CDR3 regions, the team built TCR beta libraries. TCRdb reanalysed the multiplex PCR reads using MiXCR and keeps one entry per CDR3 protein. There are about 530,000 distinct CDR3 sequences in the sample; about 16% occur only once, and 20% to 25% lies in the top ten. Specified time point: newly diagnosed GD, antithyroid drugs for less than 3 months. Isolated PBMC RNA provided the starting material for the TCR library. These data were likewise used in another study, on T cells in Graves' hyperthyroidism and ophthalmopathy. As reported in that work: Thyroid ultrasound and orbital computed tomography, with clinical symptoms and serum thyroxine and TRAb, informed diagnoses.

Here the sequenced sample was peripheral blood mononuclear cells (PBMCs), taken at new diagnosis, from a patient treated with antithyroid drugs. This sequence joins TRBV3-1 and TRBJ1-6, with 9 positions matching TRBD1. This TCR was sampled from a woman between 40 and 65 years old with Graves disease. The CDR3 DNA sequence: TGTGCCAGCAGCCACGGTACCGGGACAGGGTTGACACCCCTCCACTTT. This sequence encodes CASSHGTGTGLTPLHF.